This T cell receptor beta chain was retrieved from a study of blood T cells in healthy people across ages. Overall study results and limits: There were more naive CD4+ cells and higher diversity in long-lived donors than in aged donors. The recorded TCR beta diversity per million T cells decreased in a roughly linear manner with age.

Of note for this clonotype: Its antigen is as yet unknown.

A second about 7 to 12 cycle PCR used barcoded and J-beta primers. Researchers report that each sample yielded at least 3 million CDR3-containing paired-end reads. TCRdb used MiXCR to reprocess the 5' RACE reads, holding one entry per CDR3 protein. The profile shows roughly 680,000 distinct CDR3 sequences, 20% to 25% of them singletons. CDR1 is SGHTA and CDR2 is FQGNSA in the germline V gene. The CDR3 totals 14 residues. V shed 5 bases and J shed 3 bases, with 10 bases lying between them. This chain uses TRBV7-2 with TRBJ2-2; D remains unclear. The TCR sequence derives from an older man in good health. Sequences were obtained from blood. CDR3 DNA sequence: TGTGCCAGCAGCCAAAGTCCCGACACCGGGGAGCTGTTTTTT. Its protein product is CASSQSPDTGELFF.